This T cell receptor beta chain was retrieved from a study of T cell changes during pregnancy in multiple sclerosis. This table comes from immunoSEQ multiplex PCR, and its TCRdb copy is limited to in-frame clones, with some not included. Of 45,000 to 60,000 clones in the sample, around 90% were seen once. CDR1 and CDR2 from the germline V gene are SGHDT and YYEEEE. The V and J ends lost 2 bases and 6 bases respectively, with 12 bases between them. The CDR3 has 14 residues. Sequences were derived from peripheral blood, sampled in the first trimester of pregnancy. This TCR was sampled from a female donor with multiple sclerosis, enrolled in a pregnancy study. The chain links TRBV5-6 to TRBJ2-1; D ambiguous. CDR3 sequence: CASSFSLDGNEQFF. The CDR3 coding sequence is TGTGCCAGCAGCTTCTCCCTAGACGGCAATGAGCAGTTCTTC.